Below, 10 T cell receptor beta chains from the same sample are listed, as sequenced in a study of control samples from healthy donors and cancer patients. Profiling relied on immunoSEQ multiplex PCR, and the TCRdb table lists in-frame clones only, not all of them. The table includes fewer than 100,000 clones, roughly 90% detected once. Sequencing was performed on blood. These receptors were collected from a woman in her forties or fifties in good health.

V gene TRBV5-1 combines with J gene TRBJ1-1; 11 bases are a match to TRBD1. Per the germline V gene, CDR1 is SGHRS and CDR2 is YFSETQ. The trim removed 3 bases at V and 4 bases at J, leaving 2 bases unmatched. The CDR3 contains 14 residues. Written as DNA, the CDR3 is TGCGCCAGCAGCTCGGGACAGGGGGGCACTGAAGCTTTCTTT. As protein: CASSSGQGGTEAFF.

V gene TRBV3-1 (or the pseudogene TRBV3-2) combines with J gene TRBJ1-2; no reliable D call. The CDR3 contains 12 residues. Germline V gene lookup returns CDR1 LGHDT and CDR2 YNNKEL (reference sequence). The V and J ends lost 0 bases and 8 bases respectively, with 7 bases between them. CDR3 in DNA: TGTGCCAGCAGCCAAGACGGCTGGGGCTACACCTTC. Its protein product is CASSQDGWGYTF.

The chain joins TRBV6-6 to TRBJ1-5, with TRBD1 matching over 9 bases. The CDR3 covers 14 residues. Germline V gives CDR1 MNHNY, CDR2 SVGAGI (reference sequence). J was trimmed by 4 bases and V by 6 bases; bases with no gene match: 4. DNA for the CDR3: TGTGCCAGCAGCCCGACAGGGGGAAATCAGCCCCAGCATTTT. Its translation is CASSPTGGNQPQHF.

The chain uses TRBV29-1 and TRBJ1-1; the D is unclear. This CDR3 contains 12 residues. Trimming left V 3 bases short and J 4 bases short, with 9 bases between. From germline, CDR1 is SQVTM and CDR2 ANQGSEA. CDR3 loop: CSVDGAATEAFF. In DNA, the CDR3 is TGCAGCGTTGACGGCGCAGCCACTGAAGCTTTCTTT.

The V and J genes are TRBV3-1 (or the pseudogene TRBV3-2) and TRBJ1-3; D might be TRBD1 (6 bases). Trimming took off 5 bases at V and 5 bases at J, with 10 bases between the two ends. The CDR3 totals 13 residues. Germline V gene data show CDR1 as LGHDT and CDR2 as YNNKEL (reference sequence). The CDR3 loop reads CASSFGQRNTIYF. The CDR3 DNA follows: TGTGCCAGCAGCTTCGGACAGAGAAACACCATATATTTT.

The CDR3 nucleotides are TGTGCCAGCAGCTTCTCCGATGAGGGCTACACCTTC. It is translated as CASSFSDEGYTF. V usage is TRBV3-1 (or the pseudogene TRBV3-2) and J usage is TRBJ1-2; D not resolved. Germline loops: CDR1 LGHDT, CDR2 YNNKEL (reference sequence). The V and J ends lost 5 bases and 8 bases respectively, with 12 bases between them. CDR3 length: 12 amino acids.

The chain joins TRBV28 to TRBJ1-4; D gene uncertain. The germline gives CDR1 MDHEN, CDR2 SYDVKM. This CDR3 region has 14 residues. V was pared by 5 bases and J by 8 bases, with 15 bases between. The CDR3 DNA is TGTGCCAGCAGTAGCCCGGTGTCACTCGAAAAACTGTTTTTT. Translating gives CASSSPVSLEKLFF. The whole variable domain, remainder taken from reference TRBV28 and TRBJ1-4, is DVKVTQSSRYLVKRTGEKVFLECVQDMDHENMFWYRQDPGLGLRLIYFSYDVKMKEKGDIPEGYSVSREKKERFSLILESASTNQTSMYLCASSSPVSLEKLFFGSGTQLSVL.

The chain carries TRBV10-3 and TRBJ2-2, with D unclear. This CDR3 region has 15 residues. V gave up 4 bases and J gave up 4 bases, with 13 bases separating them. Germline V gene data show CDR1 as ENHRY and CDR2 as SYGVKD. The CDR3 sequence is CAISVGSVGTGELFF. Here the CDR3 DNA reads TGTGCCATCAGTGTCGGTTCGGTGGGCACCGGGGAGCTGTTTTTT.

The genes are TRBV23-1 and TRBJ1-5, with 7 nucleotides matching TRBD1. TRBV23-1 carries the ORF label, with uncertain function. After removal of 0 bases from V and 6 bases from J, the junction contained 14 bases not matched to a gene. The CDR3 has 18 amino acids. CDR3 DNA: TGCGCCAGCAGTCAATCTGGGTTTCGGAGGGGGCTAGCTCAGCCCCAGCATTTT. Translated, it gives CASSQSGFRRGLAQPQHF.

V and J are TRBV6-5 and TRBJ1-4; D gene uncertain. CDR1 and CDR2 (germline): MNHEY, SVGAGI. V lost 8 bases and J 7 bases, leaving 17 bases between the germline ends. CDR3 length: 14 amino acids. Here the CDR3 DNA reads TGTGCCAGCGGAGAGGGCACACTCGGTGAAAAACTGTTTTTT. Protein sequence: CASGEGTLGEKLFF.